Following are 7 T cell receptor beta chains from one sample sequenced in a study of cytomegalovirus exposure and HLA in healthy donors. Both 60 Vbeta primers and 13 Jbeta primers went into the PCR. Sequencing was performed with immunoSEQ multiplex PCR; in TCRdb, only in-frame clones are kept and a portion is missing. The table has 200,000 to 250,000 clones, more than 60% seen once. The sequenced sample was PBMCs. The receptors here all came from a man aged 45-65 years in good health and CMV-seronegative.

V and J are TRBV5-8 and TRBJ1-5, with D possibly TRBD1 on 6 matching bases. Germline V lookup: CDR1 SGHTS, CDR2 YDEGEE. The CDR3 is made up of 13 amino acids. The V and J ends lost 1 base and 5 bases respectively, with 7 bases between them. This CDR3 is CASSLYRDQPQHF. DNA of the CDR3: TGTGCCAGCAGCTTGTACAGGGATCAGCCCCAGCATTTT.

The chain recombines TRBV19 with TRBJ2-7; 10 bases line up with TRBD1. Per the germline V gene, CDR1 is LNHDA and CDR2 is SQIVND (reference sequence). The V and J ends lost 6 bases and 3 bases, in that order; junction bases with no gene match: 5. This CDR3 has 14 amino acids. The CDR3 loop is CASRIRDRGYEQYF. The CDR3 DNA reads TGTGCCAGTAGGATACGGGACAGGGGCTACGAGCAGTACTTC.

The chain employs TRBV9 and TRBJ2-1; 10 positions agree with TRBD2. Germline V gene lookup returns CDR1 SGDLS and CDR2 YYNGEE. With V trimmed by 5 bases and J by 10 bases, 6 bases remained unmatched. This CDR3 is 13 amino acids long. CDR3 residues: CASRASGSLEQFF. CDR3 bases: TGTGCCAGCAGAGCTAGCGGGAGTTTGGAGCAGTTCTTC.

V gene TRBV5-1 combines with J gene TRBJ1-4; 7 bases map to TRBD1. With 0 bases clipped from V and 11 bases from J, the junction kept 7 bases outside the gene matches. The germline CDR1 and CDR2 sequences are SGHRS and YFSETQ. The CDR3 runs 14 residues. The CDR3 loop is CASSLDEGGRKLFF. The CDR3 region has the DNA TGCGCCAGCAGCTTGGATGAAGGGGGCCGGAAACTGTTTTTT.

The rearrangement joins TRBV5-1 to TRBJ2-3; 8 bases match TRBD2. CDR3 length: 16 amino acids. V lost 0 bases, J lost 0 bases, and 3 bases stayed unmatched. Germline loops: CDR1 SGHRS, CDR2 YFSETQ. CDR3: CASSLVERGSTDTQYF. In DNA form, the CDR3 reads TGCGCCAGCAGCTTGGTGGAGCGGGGGAGCACAGATACGCAGTATTTT.

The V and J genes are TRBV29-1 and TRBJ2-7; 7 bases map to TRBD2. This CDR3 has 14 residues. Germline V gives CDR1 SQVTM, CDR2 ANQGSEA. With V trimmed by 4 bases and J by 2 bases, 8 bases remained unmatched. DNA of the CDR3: TGCAGCGTTGTATTGGCCGGGGGGACCTACGAGCAGTACTTC. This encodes CSVVLAGGTYEQYF.

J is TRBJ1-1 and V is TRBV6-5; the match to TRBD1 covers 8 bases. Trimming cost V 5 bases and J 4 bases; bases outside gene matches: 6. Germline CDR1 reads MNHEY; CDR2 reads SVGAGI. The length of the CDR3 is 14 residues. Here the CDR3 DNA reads TGTGCCAGCAGTCGCGGGGACAGGTCCACTGAAGCTTTCTTT. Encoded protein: CASSRGDRSTEAFF.